The 17 T cell receptor beta chains below all came from one sample that was sequenced in a study of long-term antiretroviral therapy in people with HIV. immunoSEQ v3.0 was run at survey level. Generated by immunoSEQ multiplex PCR, the TCRdb table keeps only in-frame clones and is missing some. The sample includes tens of thousands of clones, roughly four fifths of them seen just once. Source: unsorted PBMCs, taken 0.5 years after starting antiretroviral therapy. All receptors derive from a man between 18 and 35 years old with HIV.

The chain joins TRBV7-9 to TRBJ2-7; D uncertain. This CDR3 region has 15 residues. Germline lookup yields CDR1 SEHNR and CDR2 FQNEAQ (reference sequence). Trimming stripped 3 bases from V and 6 bases from J, with 18 bases between. The CDR3 DNA sequence: TGTGCCAGCAGCTTTAATCACCCCCGGTCCGGCGAGCAGTACTTC. Translating gives CASSFNHPRSGEQYF.

The V and J genes are TRBV7-8 and TRBJ2-5; 8 bases are a match to TRBD2. The V segment lost 4 bases and the J segment 5 bases; nucleotides outside the gene matches: 3. This CDR3 is 13 amino acids long. Germline V gene data show CDR1 as SGHVS and CDR2 as FQNEAQ. The CDR3, as DNA: TGTGCCAGCAGCTCGGGGGGGCGGGAGACCCAGTACTTC. Amino acids: CASSSGGRETQYF.

This clone was seen a single time. V and J are TRBV4-1 and TRBJ1-1; D uncertain. The germline CDR1 and CDR2 sequences are MGHRA and YSYEKL. The CDR3 covers 13 residues. V dropped 1 base and J dropped 11 bases, with 14 bases sitting between them. CDR3 bases: TGCGCCAGCAGCCAAGTGACCCGCCCGGCGGCTTTCTTT. Residues: CASSQVTRPAAFF.

The chain employs TRBV4-3 and TRBJ2-2, with a tentative D call TRBD2 (6 bases). From germline, CDR1 is LGHNA and CDR2 YSLEER. This CDR3 is 14 amino acids long. Trimming pared 0 bases from V and 7 bases from J, leaving 9 bases between. CDR3 loop: CASSQDRELGELFF. DNA of the CDR3: TGCGCCAGCAGCCAAGACCGGGAGCTCGGGGAGCTGTTTTTT.

The chain links TRBV5-1 to TRBJ1-4; D is unresolved. The length of the CDR3 is 15 residues. Germline assignment: CDR1 SGHRS and CDR2 YFSETQ. The germline V and J ends were trimmed by 5 bases and 0 bases, with 11 bases remaining between them. CDR3 residues: CASRIDGATNEKLFF. In DNA form, the CDR3 reads TGCGCCAGCAGGATCGATGGGGCAACTAATGAAAAACTGTTTTTT.

This clone was observed once. V and J are TRBV5-1 and TRBJ2-2, with a possible D match to TRBD1 (5 bases). Looked up from germline, CDR1 is SGHRS and CDR2 is YFSETQ. Trimming pared 6 bases from V and 4 bases from J, leaving 10 bases between. This CDR3 contains 13 residues. The DNA for the CDR3 is TGCGCCAGCATGCAGGGCCGCACCGGGGAGCTGTTTTTT. Its translation is CASMQGRTGELFF. Supplemented by reference TRBV5-1 and TRBJ2-2, the full variable domain reads KAGVTQTPRYLIKTRGQQVTLSCSPISGHRSVSWYQQTPGQGLQFLFEYFSETQRNKGNFPGRFSGRQFSNSRSEMNVSTLELGDSALYLCASMQGRTGELFFGEGSRLTVL.

The V call is TRBV19, the J call TRBJ2-7; 10 bases are shared with TRBD1. V trimming: 4 bases; J trimming: 7 bases; junction bases outside the gene matches: 13. Per germline, CDR1 LNHDA and CDR2 SQIVND (reference sequence). This CDR3 has 16 residues. The CDR3 here is CASSSQWDRGIGEQYF. CDR3 DNA sequence: TGTGCCAGTAGTAGCCAATGGGACAGGGGCATTGGTGAGCAGTACTTC.

CDR3 region: CASSPGTGSDEKLFF. For the CDR3, the DNA is TGTGCCAGCAGCCCGGGGACAGGGTCGGATGAAAAACTGTTTTTT. The J gene is TRBJ1-4, the V gene TRBV5-6, with 9 bases fitting TRBD1. The CDR3 is made up of 15 amino acids. In germline, CDR1 is SGHDT, CDR2 YYEEEE. The ends lost 4 bases at V and 6 bases at J; junction bases unmatched: 7.

The rearrangement links TRBV6-5 to TRBJ2-7; 12 nucleotides line up with TRBD2. The germline V gene encodes CDR1 MNHEY and CDR2 SVGAGI. J gave up 6 bases and V 6 bases, and 6 bases lay outside the gene matches. The CDR3 has 14 amino acids. CDR3 residues: CASSLLAGGAEQYF. The CDR3 DNA reads TGTGCCAGCAGCTTACTAGCGGGAGGTGCCGAGCAGTACTTC.

V gene TRBV28 combines with J gene TRBJ1-5; 8 nucleotides line up with TRBD1. Germline V gene data show CDR1 as MDHEN and CDR2 as SYDVKM. J was trimmed by 4 bases and V by 1 base; bases with no gene match: 3. The CDR3 consists of 15 residues. CDR3 DNA sequence: TGTGCCAGCAGTTTATCAGGGGGCAGGAATCAGCCCCAGCATTTT. Translating it yields CASSLSGGRNQPQHF.

This chain links TRBV19 with TRBJ2-2; 12 bases align to TRBD2. Trimming at V came to 7 bases and at J to 5 bases, leaving 5 bases not matched to a gene. Germline V gene data show CDR1 as LNHDA and CDR2 as SQIVND (reference sequence). There are 15 residues in the CDR3. The CDR3 region is CASTSGREWTGELFF. The CDR3 coding sequence is TGTGCCAGTACTAGCGGGAGGGAGTGGACCGGGGAGCTGTTTTTT.

The chain employs TRBV27 and TRBJ2-7; 8 nucleotides agree with TRBD2. The junction had 14 bases not matched to a gene; V was cut back by 4 bases and J by 0 bases. This CDR3 comprises 18 residues. Per germline, CDR1 MNHEY and CDR2 SMNVEV (reference sequence). The CDR3 reads CASSSTPPGLVNSYEQYF. The DNA for the CDR3 is TGTGCCAGCAGTTCCACCCCTCCGGGACTAGTTAACTCCTACGAGCAGTACTTC.

The CDR3 bases are TGTGCCAGCTTAGCGCCAATTACAGATACGCAGTATTTT. It translates to CASLAPITDTQYF. V usage is TRBV7-9 and J usage is TRBJ2-3; possibly TRBD2 for D (5 bases). The CDR3 consists of 13 residues. V lost 8 bases to trimming and J lost 3 bases, with 12 bases between them. Germline V lookup: CDR1 SEHNR, CDR2 FQNEAQ (reference sequence).

This clone showed up just a few times. This sequence joins TRBV30 and TRBJ1-2; weak D call: TRBD1 (5 bases). Germline assignment: CDR1 GTSNPN and CDR2 SVGIG (reference sequence). The germline V and J ends were trimmed by 4 bases and 2 bases, with 8 bases remaining between them. CDR3 size: 12 residues. CDR3 bases: TGTGCCTGGATGGGACCGAACTATGGCTACACCTTC. Its translation: CAWMGPNYGYTF. The whole variable domain, filled in from reference TRBV30 and TRBJ1-2, reads SQTIHQWPATLVQPVGSPLSLECTVEGTSNPNLYWYRQAAGRGLQLLFYSVGIGQISSEVPQNLSASRPQDRQFILSSKKLLLSDSGFYLCAWMGPNYGYTFGSGTRLTVV.

The CDR3 loop reads CAATPGGAVERTEAFF. For the CDR3, the DNA is TGTGCCGCTACCCCGGGGGGCGCGGTTGAGAGAACTGAAGCTTTCTTT. The chain carries TRBV6-6 and TRBJ1-1; D may be TRBD1 (6 bases). With 11 bases removed from V and 5 bases from J, the gap between germline ends came to 27 bases. CDR1 is MNHNY and CDR2 is SVGAGI in the germline V gene (reference sequence). This CDR3 spans 16 amino acids.

The chain has TRBV16 and TRBJ2-7; 7 bases line up with TRBD2. Trimming at V came to 2 bases and at J to 2 bases, leaving 18 bases not matched to a gene. The CDR3 length is 19 residues. CDR1 KGHSY and CDR2 FQNENV come from the germline V gene. CDR3: CASSQRLGHGGRITYEQYF. CDR3 coding DNA: TGTGCCAGCAGCCAACGGTTAGGGCATGGCGGGAGAATCACCTACGAGCAGTACTTC.

The chain combines TRBV4-3 with TRBJ1-2; maybe TRBD1 (6 bases). The CDR3 consists of 15 residues. Germline CDR1 is LGHNA and CDR2 is YSLEER. With 1 base removed from V and 8 bases from J, the gap between germline ends came to 17 bases. CDR3 in amino acids: CASSQGDNRRGGYTF. In DNA, the CDR3 is TGCGCCAGCAGCCAAGGGGACAACCGTCGAGGGGGCTACACCTTC.